The present TCR beta chain was sequenced within a study of post-analysis software for immune sequencing data. Whole-study findings and limits: Multiple sclerosis patients showed significantly lower normalized Chao1 diversity than controls did.

Points on this clonotype: Antigen: not known.

Unique molecular identifiers were present in the TCR beta cDNA libraries. TCRdb re-derived calls from the PCR reads in MiXCR, one entry per CDR3 protein. Here the sample spans over 250,000 distinct CDR3 sequences, 36% being singletons. The TCR sequence derives from a girl aged 5 to 17 with multiple sclerosis. Input material: blood.

CDR3 amino acids: CASSQDRGLPRNTEAFF. DNA of the CDR3: TGTGCCAGCAGCCAGGACAGGGGCCTTCCCAGGAACACTGAAGCTTTCTTT. This chain links TRBV3-1 with TRBJ1-1; 9 nucleotides agree with TRBD1. Germline V gives CDR1 LGHDT, CDR2 YNNKEL (reference sequence). The CDR3 covers 17 residues. The ends lost 3 bases at V and 1 base at J; junction bases unmatched: 9.